The 14 T cell receptor beta chains in this list originate from one sample, sequenced in a study of CD8+ T cells in alopecia areata. Isolated RNA was reverse transcribed into cDNA used as the sequencing template. Assay: immunoSEQ multiplex PCR; the TCRdb copy retains only in-frame clones and omits some. The sample shows more than 95,000 clones, 41% of them seen only once. Sequences were obtained from CD4+ T cells sorted from blood. These receptors were obtained from a human donor with alopecia areata.

The chain employs TRBV30 and TRBJ1-1; D uncertain. Germline V gene data show CDR1 as GTSNPN and CDR2 as SVGIG (reference sequence). Trimming left V 3 bases short and J 0 bases short, with 5 bases between. CDR3 length equals 12 residues. CDR3 loop: CAWRPMNTEAFF. CDR3 DNA sequence: TGTGCCTGGAGGCCGATGAACACTGAAGCTTTCTTT.

The chain recombines TRBV5-4 with TRBJ1-1; D unresolved. Germline values: CDR1 SGHNT, CDR2 YYREEE (reference sequence). The CDR3 is 16 amino acids. Trimming cost V 5 bases and J 4 bases, with 21 bases left between them. The CDR3 sequence: CASSKPRLAGGTEAFF. In nucleotides, the CDR3 is TGTGCCAGCAGTAAACCCAGGCTGGCTGGTGGCACTGAAGCTTTCTTT.

The chain combines TRBV10-2 with TRBJ2-5; TRBD2 is a possible D gene (5 bases). CDR1 is WSHSY and CDR2 is SAAADI in the germline V gene. The CDR3 extends over 13 amino acids. Trimming took off 6 bases at V and 0 bases at J, with 8 bases between the two ends. As DNA, the CDR3 is TGCGCCAGCAGGTGGGAGAACCAAGAGACCCAGTACTTC. Translated, it gives CASRWENQETQYF.

V is TRBV30 and J is TRBJ1-1, with D unclear. V was shortened by 4 bases and J by 1 base, with 7 bases between the two germline ends. This CDR3 has 12 amino acids. Germline CDR1 reads GTSNPN; CDR2 reads SVGIG (reference sequence). As DNA, the CDR3 is TGTGCCTGGAAACAGACGAACACTGAAGCTTTCTTT. Translating it yields CAWKQTNTEAFF. Full variable domain (rest looked up from reference TRBV30 and TRBJ1-1): SQTIHQWPATLVQPVGSPLSLECTVEGTSNPNLYWYRQAAGRGLQLLFYSVGIGQISSEVPQNLSASRPQDRQFILSSKKLLLSDSGFYLCAWKQTNTEAFFGQGTRLTVV.

The chain recombines TRBV4-2 with TRBJ2-1, with D unclear. The germline V gene has CDR1 LGHNA and CDR2 YNFKEQ. This CDR3 region has 14 residues. Trimming took off 4 bases at V and 9 bases at J, with 16 bases between the two ends. CDR3 loop: CASSPTILPGEQFF. The CDR3 nucleotides read TGTGCCAGCAGCCCCACGATCCTGCCGGGTGAGCAGTTCTTC.

This clone rates as medium-sized. This chain links TRBV7-3 with TRBJ2-6; D not resolved. Germline lookup yields CDR1 SGHTA and CDR2 FQGTGA. V was pared by 5 bases and J by 4 bases, with 6 bases between. This CDR3 region has 13 residues. Here the CDR3 DNA reads TGTGCCAGCAGCCCACGGGGGGCCAACGTCCTGACTTTC. The encoded protein is CASSPRGANVLTF.

This clone was picked up a small number of times. The chain recombines TRBV7-2 with TRBJ2-5, with 7 bases matching TRBD2. V gave up 3 bases and J gave up 5 bases; unmatched junction bases: 9. The CDR3 contains 15 residues. Germline V gives CDR1 SGHTA, CDR2 FQGNSA. The CDR3 sequence is CASSFQSGTGETQYF. For the CDR3, the DNA is TGTGCCAGCAGCTTTCAAAGCGGGACCGGGGAGACCCAGTACTTC.

The chain joins TRBV30 to TRBJ2-7; 11 bases are a match to TRBD1. V gave up 2 bases and J gave up 3 bases; unmatched junction bases: 9. Germline V gene lookup returns CDR1 GTSNPN and CDR2 SVGIG (reference sequence). The CDR3 contains 16 residues. In nucleotides, the CDR3 is TGTGCCTGGAGTTTCACGGACAGGGGGCCCCGCTACGAGCAGTACTTC. As protein: CAWSFTDRGPRYEQYF.

This chain uses TRBV9 with TRBJ2-6; 12 nucleotides agree with TRBD2. The CDR3 has 17 residues. Germline V gives CDR1 SGDLS, CDR2 YYNGEE. Germline trimming cut 3 bases from V and 2 bases from J; bases unmatched to any gene: 3. The CDR3 sequence is CASSARLAGAGANVLTF. The CDR3 region has the DNA TGTGCCAGCAGCGCCCGACTAGCGGGAGCTGGGGCCAACGTCCTGACTTTC. Variable domain in full (rest from reference TRBV9 and TRBJ2-6): DSGVTQTPKHLITATGQRVTLRCSPRSGDLSVYWYQQSLDQGLQFLIQYYNGEERAKGNILERFSAQQFPDLHSELNLSSLELGDSALYFCASSARLAGAGANVLTFGAGSRLTVL.

There are a few counts of this clone. The chain couples TRBV4-2 to TRBJ2-3, with a weak D call TRBD1 (6 bases). Trimming stripped 4 bases from V and 5 bases from J, with 16 bases between. Germline lookup yields CDR1 LGHNA and CDR2 YNFKEQ. The CDR3 loop spans 15 amino acids. CDR3 coding DNA: TGTGCCAGCAGCCCGTCAGCAGGGGATAAAGATACGCAGTATTTT. It codes for CASSPSAGDKDTQYF.

The chain employs TRBV7-2 and TRBJ2-7, with TRBD1 matching 8 bases. Germline V lookup: CDR1 SGHTA, CDR2 FQGNSA. CDR3 length equals 15 residues. V gave up 5 bases and J gave up 3 bases; unmatched junction bases: 9. CDR3 nucleotides: TGTGCCAGCAGCGAAGCCGGGACAGGAGACTACGAGCAGTACTTC. It encodes CASSEAGTGDYEQYF.

The chain uses TRBV7-9 and TRBJ2-1, with D perhaps matching TRBD2 (5 bases). Germline-derived CDR1 and CDR2 are SEHNR and FQNEAQ (reference sequence). The V end lost 5 bases, the J end lost 1 base, and 6 bases lay between the germline ends. The CDR3 extends over 13 amino acids. CDR3 sequence (DNA): TGTGCCAGCAGCGGGAGATCCTACAATGAGCAGTTCTTC. Translating gives CASSGRSYNEQFF.

DNA for the CDR3: TGTGCCAGCAGCTTAATGAACGACCGGACTGAAGCTTTCTTT. Its translation: CASSLMNDRTEAFF. V is TRBV7-9 and J is TRBJ1-1; D not resolved. There are 14 residues in the CDR3. Trimming removed 2 bases from V and 5 bases from J, with 12 bases in between. The germline V gene has CDR1 SEHNR and CDR2 FQNEAQ (reference sequence).

The gene calls are TRBV5-4 and TRBJ2-5; D might be TRBD1 (7 bases). V lost 3 bases and J 3 bases, leaving 15 bases between the germline ends. Germline V lookup: CDR1 SGHNT, CDR2 YYREEE (reference sequence). The CDR3 is 15 residues long. The CDR3 DNA reads TGTGCCAGCAGCTCCCCTGGGGGGACAGAAGAGACCCAGTACTTC. This codes for CASSSPGGTEETQYF.